The next 9 T cell receptor beta chains were all read from a single sample in a study of T cells after posttransplantation cyclophosphamide (dated by TCRdb to between 2015 and 2016). The method behind the library was the immunoSEQ multiplex PCR assay. TCRdb re-hosts the immuneACCESS table, in-frame sequences only. Its copies lack some clones; in the studies checked, an unresolved V gene accounts for under half of them, and the cause for the rest is not known. This sample has 40,000 to 45,000 clones in the table, none counted a single time. The ten most abundant clones make up roughly 2.3% of the sample. The specimen was PBMCs. All receptors derive from a man aged 35-49 years in good health, CMV-negative, and a related stem cell transplant donor.

This clone occurred many times. The rearrangement uses TRBV19 and TRBJ2-5, with 7 bases fitting TRBD2. The CDR3 covers 16 residues. Trimming at V came to 10 bases and at J to 3 bases, leaving 17 bases not matched to a gene. Germline lookup yields CDR1 LNHDA and CDR2 SQIVND (reference sequence). CDR3 sequence reads: CATRKPNIRGEETQYF. The CDR3 DNA reads as TGTGCCACTCGGAAACCCAACATACGGGGGGAAGAGACCCAGTACTTC. Drawing the rest from reference TRBV19 and TRBJ2-5, the complete variable domain is DGGITQSPKYLFRKEGQNVTLSCEQNLNHDAMYWYRQDPGQGLRLIYYSQIVNDFQKGDIAEGYSVSREKKESFPLTVTSAQKNPTAFYLCATRKPNIRGEETQYFGPGTRLLVL.

This clone was seen only a few times. The chain is built from TRBV7-6 and TRBJ2-1; 11 bases agree with TRBD2. This CDR3 has 15 residues. V was pared by 5 bases and J by 7 bases, with 7 bases of the junction left unmatched. From germline, CDR1 is SGHVS and CDR2 FNYEAQ. In DNA form, the CDR3 reads TGTGCCAGCAGCACCGGACTAGCGGGCTCTAATGAGCAGTTCTTC. Amino acid sequence: CASSTGLAGSNEQFF.

This chain links TRBV4-2 with TRBJ1-6; 11 bases map to TRBD1. The germline V gene has CDR1 LGHNA and CDR2 YNFKEQ. After removal of 4 bases from V and 9 bases from J, the junction contained 5 bases not matched to a gene. The CDR3 extends over 15 amino acids. The CDR3, as DNA: TGTGCCAGCAGCCGCGGACAGGGGGCCGGTTCACCCCTCCACTTT. Amino acids: CASSRGQGAGSPLHF.

The gene calls are TRBV5-1 and TRBJ2-5, with D possibly being TRBD1 (6 bases). The CDR3 is made up of 13 amino acids. CDR1 and CDR2 (germline): SGHRS, YFSETQ. Trimming took off 1 base at V and 5 bases at J, with 9 bases between the two ends. The CDR3 protein is CASSLWGLETQYF. Written as DNA, the CDR3 is TGCGCCAGCAGCTTGTGGGGGCTGGAGACCCAGTACTTC.

This clone has at least ten counts. The chain uses TRBV6-6 and TRBJ1-4; 7 positions agree with TRBD1. CDR3 size: 15 residues. Germline V gene lookup returns CDR1 MNHNY and CDR2 SVGAGI (reference sequence). V lost 2 bases to trimming and J lost 11 bases; unmatched junction nucleotides: 11. CDR3 protein: CASSYPGTAVGKLFF. CDR3 in DNA: TGTGCCAGCAGTTACCCAGGGACAGCCGTCGGGAAACTGTTTTTT.

This clone was recorded at least ten times. The chain links TRBV5-6 to TRBJ1-2; 7 bases align to TRBD1. This CDR3 has 12 amino acids. The V gene's germline CDR1 is SGHDT and CDR2 YYEEEE. With 3 bases clipped from V and 11 bases from J, the junction kept 7 bases outside the gene matches. CDR3 sequence: CASSSGQVVYTF. The CDR3 DNA reads as TGTGCCAGCAGCTCAGGACAGGTTGTGTACACCTTC.

This clone was counted a few times. The chain employs TRBV11-2 and TRBJ1-2; possibly TRBD1 for D (6 bases). This CDR3 has 15 residues. Per germline, CDR1 SGHAT and CDR2 FQNNGV. V was pared by 10 bases and J by 6 bases, with 24 bases between. The CDR3, as DNA: TGTGCCACCCCAGGGGTGGTGGGCACTTACGATGGCTACACCTTC. Its protein product is CATPGVVGTYDGYTF.

This rearrangement joins TRBV5-1 to TRBJ1-5, with 8 bases fitting TRBD1. J gave up 6 bases and V 4 bases, and 3 bases lay outside the gene matches. The germline gives CDR1 SGHRS, CDR2 YFSETQ. The CDR3 contains 13 residues. Here the CDR3 DNA reads TGCGCCAGCAGCACGGGGACAGGTCAGCCCCAGCATTTT. As protein: CASSTGTGQPQHF.

This clone was detected ten times or more. J is TRBJ2-1 and V is TRBV19, with 9 bases aligning to TRBD2. This CDR3 contains 18 residues. Germline lookup yields CDR1 LNHDA and CDR2 SQIVND (reference sequence). V was pared by 5 bases and J by 0 bases, with 11 bases of the junction left unmatched. In DNA form, the CDR3 reads TGTGCCAGTAGTCCCTATAGCGGGAGTCCGCACTCCTACAATGAGCAGTTCTTC. Its translation: CASSPYSGSPHSYNEQFF.